Below, 26 T cell receptor beta chains from the same sample are listed, as sequenced in a study of blood T cell repertoires in COVID-19. Data came from immunoSEQ multiplex PCR; TCRdb stores just in-frame clones and leaves some out. The sample holds about 400,000 clones, roughly 90% seen once. The sequenced material came from peripheral blood. These receptors all come from a man aged 35-49 years with acute or convalescent COVID-19.

V gene TRBV5-1 combines with J gene TRBJ1-1, with D perhaps TRBD1 (5 bases). Germline lookup yields CDR1 SGHRS and CDR2 YFSETQ. With 4 bases removed from V and 1 base from J, the gap between germline ends came to 11 bases. The CDR3 has 14 residues. CDR3 sequence (DNA): TGCGCCAGCAGCCGTCTGGGGGGGAACACTGAAGCTTTCTTT. This sequence encodes CASSRLGGNTEAFF.

The chain couples TRBV27 to TRBJ2-5; 7 positions agree with TRBD1. CDR1 and CDR2 from the germline V gene are MNHEY and SMNVEV (reference sequence). J was trimmed by 2 bases and V by 5 bases; bases with no gene match: 11. The CDR3 sequence is 16 residues long. CDR3 nucleotides: TGTGCCAGCAGTATCGGACAGGCGGTGTGGCAAGAGACCCAGTACTTC. It specifies CASSIGQAVWQETQYF.

This chain joins TRBV2 and TRBJ1-2, with a weak D call TRBD1 (5 bases). The V gene's germline CDR1 is SNHLY and CDR2 FYNNEI. The CDR3 has 14 amino acids. V was pared by 6 bases and J by 4 bases, with 15 bases between. CDR3: CASSDSGLGYGYTF. CDR3 nucleotides: TGTGCCAGCAGCGATTCAGGGTTGGGCTATGGCTACACCTTC.

This clone has only one observation. The chain joins TRBV27 to TRBJ2-1; 12 bases are a match to TRBD2. Germline assignment: CDR1 MNHEY and CDR2 SMNVEV (reference sequence). V gave up 4 bases and J gave up 9 bases; unmatched junction bases: 7. This CDR3 contains 15 residues. CDR3 amino acids: CASSSASGGDGEQFF. CDR3 DNA sequence: TGTGCCAGCAGTTCAGCTAGCGGGGGGGACGGTGAGCAGTTCTTC.

The gene calls are TRBV5-1 and TRBJ2-2; D unresolved. Trimming removed 0 bases at V and 0 bases at J, with 9 bases between. Germline V gene data show CDR1 as SGHRS and CDR2 as YFSETQ. This CDR3 is 16 amino acids long. The CDR3 coding sequence is TGCGCCAGCAGCTTGGCCTCCGGGTCGAACACCGGGGAGCTGTTTTTT. Translation gives CASSLASGSNTGELFF.

This clone appeared once. V is TRBV27 and J is TRBJ2-1; 10 nucleotides match TRBD2. The CDR3 covers 16 residues. Germline V lookup: CDR1 MNHEY, CDR2 SMNVEV (reference sequence). J lost 1 base, V lost 5 bases, and 5 bases had no gene match. The CDR3 is CASSRSGGPSYNEQFF. The CDR3 coding sequence is TGTGCCAGCAGTCGTAGCGGGGGGCCATCCTACAATGAGCAGTTCTTC.

The V call is TRBV27, the J call TRBJ1-2, with 8 nucleotides matching TRBD1. The trim removed 5 bases at V and 4 bases at J, leaving 6 bases unmatched. The CDR3 totals 14 residues. Germline CDR1 and CDR2: MNHEY and SMNVEV (reference sequence). Here the CDR3 DNA reads TGTGCCAGCAGTCTCGGGACAGGCTCCTATGGCTACACCTTC. Amino acid sequence: CASSLGTGSYGYTF.

The CDR3 nucleotides are TGTGCCAGCAGAGGGACAGGGGTTAATGAAAAACTGTTTTTT. Its protein product is CASRGTGVNEKLFF. The rearrangement joins TRBV28 to TRBJ1-4; 10 bases line up with TRBD1. The CDR3 loop spans 14 amino acids. Per germline, CDR1 MDHEN and CDR2 SYDVKM. V gave up 6 bases and J gave up 4 bases; unmatched junction bases: 2.

The rearrangement uses TRBV10-3 and TRBJ2-7, with 13 bases identical to TRBD2. The V and J ends lost 0 bases and 4 bases, in that order; junction bases with no gene match: 3. The length of the CDR3 is 16 residues. Germline lookup yields CDR1 ENHRY and CDR2 SYGVKD. CDR3 nucleotide sequence: TGTGCCATCAGTGAGTCGGCGACTAGCGGGGGGTACGAGCAGTACTTC. As protein: CAISESATSGGYEQYF.

The gene calls are TRBV29-1 and TRBJ2-3; 9 bases fit TRBD1. The CDR3 extends over 14 amino acids. Germline-derived CDR1 and CDR2 are SQVTM and ANQGSEA. Unmatched junction bases numbered 5, after V lost 3 bases and J lost 4 bases. The CDR3: CSVEGQGVADTQYF. Here the CDR3 DNA reads TGCAGCGTTGAGGGACAGGGTGTTGCAGATACGCAGTATTTT.

J is TRBJ2-1 and V is TRBV19; TRBD2 agrees at 8 bases. The CDR3 is 15 amino acids. Trimming removed 5 bases from V and 0 bases from J; junction bases left unmatched: 3. CDR1 and CDR2 (germline): LNHDA, SQIVND (reference sequence). CDR3: CASSSGGGSYNEQFF. The CDR3, as DNA: TGTGCCAGTAGTTCCGGGGGGGGCTCCTACAATGAGCAGTTCTTC.

This sequence joins TRBV27 and TRBJ2-3; 10 bases agree with TRBD1. CDR3 length: 17 amino acids. Germline V gene data show CDR1 as MNHEY and CDR2 as SMNVEV (reference sequence). After removal of 6 bases from V and 3 bases from J, the junction contained 12 bases not matched to a gene. CDR3 nucleotides: TGTGCCAGCAGGGGACAGACAGGGGGCTTTATAACAGATACGCAGTATTTT. This translates into CASRGQTGGFITDTQYF.

The chain is built from TRBV3-1 (or the pseudogene TRBV3-2) and TRBJ2-5; 7 positions match TRBD2. The germline CDR1 and CDR2 sequences are LGHDT and YNNKEL (reference sequence). V gave up 0 bases and J gave up 5 bases; unmatched junction bases: 6. The CDR3 totals 15 residues. CDR3 region: CASSQEEAGEETQYF. The DNA of the CDR3 is TGTGCCAGCAGCCAAGAAGAGGCGGGGGAGGAGACCCAGTACTTC.

The rearrangement links TRBV5-6 to TRBJ2-3, with TRBD1 matching 11 bases. The CDR3 length is 17 residues. Trimming cost V 4 bases and J 6 bases; bases outside gene matches: 13. Germline-derived CDR1 and CDR2 are SGHDT and YYEEEE. CDR3 amino acids: CASSRTGGKGLADTQYF. CDR3 in DNA: TGTGCCAGCAGCCGGACAGGGGGCAAGGGCTTAGCGGATACGCAGTATTTT.

The chain employs TRBV5-1 and TRBJ1-2; TRBD1 matches 8 bases. Trimming removed 4 bases from V and 4 bases from J; junction bases left unmatched: 6. CDR1 and CDR2 from the germline V gene are SGHRS and YFSETQ. The CDR3 runs 14 residues. In nucleotides, the CDR3 is TGCGCCAGCAGCGCCATACAGGGGGGCTATGGCTACACCTTC. Amino acid sequence: CASSAIQGGYGYTF.

V gene TRBV15 combines with J gene TRBJ1-2; D might be TRBD1 (6 bases). Germline V gene data show CDR1 as LNHNV and CDR2 as YYDKDF (reference sequence). Between the trimmed V and J ends, which lost 3 bases and 0 bases, there was a span of 11 bases. The CDR3 consists of 15 residues. The CDR3 DNA sequence: TGTGCCACCAGCAGCGCAGGGGAGACTAACTATGGCTACACCTTC. Protein product: CATSSAGETNYGYTF.

V usage is TRBV6-4 and J usage is TRBJ1-2; D not resolved. The V gene lost 6 bases and the J gene lost 5 bases, with 16 bases spanning the gap. The V gene's germline CDR1 is MRHNA and CDR2 SNTAGT. The CDR3 runs 14 residues. CDR3 residues: CASRLSREAYGYTF. CDR3 nucleotide sequence: TGTGCCAGCAGACTATCTAGAGAAGCTTATGGCTACACCTTC.

Only one count was recorded for this clone. The rearrangement links TRBV7-9 to TRBJ2-7; no firm D call. V shed 5 bases and J shed 0 bases, with 8 bases lying between them. The CDR3 contains 13 residues. Germline-derived CDR1 and CDR2 are SEHNR and FQNEAQ (reference sequence). CDR3 residues: CASSTDASYEQYF. CDR3 sequence (DNA): TGTGCCAGCAGCACAGACGCCTCCTACGAGCAGTACTTC. The full variable domain, in which reference TRBV7-9 and TRBJ2-7 provide the parts outside the CDR3, is DTGVSQNPRHKITKRGQNVTFRCDPISEHNRLYWYRQTLGQGPEFLTYFQNEAQLEKSRLLSDRFSAERPKGSFSTLEIQRTEQGDSAMYLCASSTDASYEQYFGPGTRLTVT.

This chain connects TRBV19 to TRBJ1-1; D unresolved. V dropped 1 base and J dropped 4 bases, with 7 bases sitting between them. Germline CDR1 is LNHDA and CDR2 is SQIVND (reference sequence). The CDR3 is 13 residues long. CDR3 DNA sequence: TGTGCCAGTAGTATAGGGGCGTTCACTGAAGCTTTCTTT. Amino acid sequence: CASSIGAFTEAFF.

This chain uses TRBV15 with TRBJ2-7; a weak D match, TRBD1 (5 bases). The germline V gene encodes CDR1 LNHNV and CDR2 YYDKDF (reference sequence). There are 13 residues in the CDR3. Trimming took 3 bases from V and 3 from J, leaving 9 bases between them. In DNA, the CDR3 is TGTGCCACCAGCAGTTCGCAGGGCTACGAGCAGTACTTC. Its translation is CATSSSQGYEQYF. Filled out from reference TRBV15 and TRBJ2-7, the complete variable domain reads DAMVIQNPRYQVTQFGKPVTLSCSQTLNHNVMYWYQQKSSQAPKLLFHYYDKDFNNEADTPDNFQSRRPNTSFCFLDIRSPGLGDTAMYLCATSSSQGYEQYFGPGTRLTVT.

V and J are TRBV28 and TRBJ1-4; TRBD1 matches at 8 bases. V lost 2 bases, J lost 9 bases, and 8 bases stayed unmatched. The germline CDR1 and CDR2 sequences are MDHEN and SYDVKM. The CDR3 is 15 residues long. In DNA, the CDR3 is TGTGCCAGCAGTTTAGAGGGGACAGGACAAAAAAAACTGTTTTTT. Encoded protein: CASSLEGTGQKKLFF.

The chain uses TRBV6-1 and TRBJ1-1; 12 positions match TRBD1. The CDR3 is 17 residues long. The germline V gene encodes CDR1 MNHNS and CDR2 SASEGT. The J segment lost 0 bases and the V segment lost 4 bases, leaving 6 bases of the junction unmatched. CDR3 DNA sequence: TGTGCCAGCAGTGGGGCAGGGACAGGGGGCCTGAACACTGAAGCTTTCTTT. It is translated as CASSGAGTGGLNTEAFF.

On this clone: The same CDR3 can be traced to other DNA sequences in this sample. The V call is TRBV28, the J call TRBJ2-7; D is unresolved. The ends were cut back, 5 bases at V and 4 bases at J, with 12 bases in the middle. CDR1 is MDHEN, CDR2 SYDVKM, per germline. The CDR3 loop spans 13 amino acids. The chain's CDR3 is CASSLSGGYEQYF. In DNA, the CDR3 is TGTGCCAGCAGTCTTTCGGGTGGTTACGAGCAGTACTTC.

The chain couples TRBV10-3 to TRBJ2-7; 7 nucleotides line up with TRBD1. Germline trimming cut 0 bases from V and 0 bases from J; bases unmatched to any gene: 14. This CDR3 is 19 amino acids long. CDR1 and CDR2 from the germline V gene are ENHRY and SYGVKD. The CDR3, as DNA: TGTGCCATCAGTGAGTCTCTGAGACAGGGAAAGGGGAGCTCCTACGAGCAGTACTTC. It specifies CAISESLRQGKGSSYEQYF.

The genes are TRBV6-2 or TRBV6-3 and TRBJ2-7; 9 bases fit TRBD1. The CDR3 is 16 amino acids. With V trimmed by 4 bases and J by 7 bases, 14 bases remained unmatched. Germline CDR1 is MNHEY and CDR2 is SVGEGT. CDR3 sequence: CASSSDLGTGHREQYF. CDR3 in DNA: TGTGCCAGCAGTTCCGACCTCGGGACAGGGCATCGGGAGCAGTACTTC.

The chain combines TRBV6-5 with TRBJ1-2, with D unclear. Trimming removed 5 bases from V and 8 bases from J, with 18 bases in between. Germline V gives CDR1 MNHEY, CDR2 SVGAGI. The CDR3 has 14 residues. CDR3 region: CASSTRHSLLGYTF. The CDR3 nucleotides are TGTGCCAGCAGTACACGACACTCCCTATTAGGCTACACCTTC.